This TCR beta chain comes out of a study of T cells in Graves' hyperthyroidism and ophthalmopathy. 10 ml of fresh peripheral blood supplied the PBMCs. Amplified regions were TCR beta CDR3 sequences from RNA transcripts. Using the HTBI primer set, a first-round RT-PCR was run on the TCR CDR3. TCRdb fed the multiplex PCR reads into MiXCR, producing one record per CDR3 protein. The table includes fewer than 400,000 distinct CDR3 sequences, 11% to 15% detected once. The receptor comes from a man aged 50 to 60 with Graves' ophthalmopathy. Specimen: blood.

The CDR3 DNA sequence: TGCAGTGCCAGCCCGGACAGGGCCACCTACGAGCAGTACTTC. It is translated as CSASPDRATYEQYF. V and J are TRBV20-1 and TRBJ2-7; 8 bases match TRBD1. The CDR3 has 14 residues. Germline V gene sequence: CDR1 DFQATT, CDR2 SNEGSKA (reference sequence). Unmatched junction bases numbered 9, after V lost 6 bases and J lost 2 bases.